This TCR beta chain emerged from a study of cytomegalovirus exposure and HLA in healthy donors. The overall study: A previous analysis identified approximately 120 million unique TCR beta sequences derived from around 200 million T cells.

In regard to this clone: The target antigen is unknown.

Use of 60 Vbeta and 13 Jbeta primers characterized the PCR. Measured with immunoSEQ multiplex PCR; TCRdb has only the in-frame clones, and not every one. The sample consists of around 97,000 clones, less than 9.5% of them appearing once. V shed 0 bases and J 0 bases; nucleotides not matched to a gene: 5. This CDR3 is 18 amino acids long. Germline CDR1 is SGHTS and CDR2 is YDEGEE. Study-wide results and limits: Testing in vitro showed a few CMV-associated chains specific for CMV antigens. Overall, around 160 TCR beta chains were annotated as cytomegalovirus-associated. Exclusion applied to some V segments, including TRBV6-2 and TRBV6-3, as they were indistinguishable.

The V and J genes are TRBV5-8 and TRBJ2-3, with 12 bases matching TRBD2. The sequencing input was PBMCs. This clonotype was sampled from a man aged 45-65 years in good health and CMV-seropositive. CDR3 amino acids: CASSLGTSGTTSTDTQYF. The CDR3 nucleotides are TGTGCCAGCAGCTTGGGGACTAGCGGGACCACTAGCACAGATACGCAGTATTTT. Using reference TRBV5-8 and TRBJ2-3 for the parts outside the CDR3, the full variable domain is EAGVTQSPTHLIKTRGQQATLRCSPISGHTSVYWYQQALGLGLQFLLWYDEGEERNRGNFPPRFSGRQFPNYSSELNVNALELEDSALYLCASSLGTSGTTSTDTQYFGPGTRLTVL.